This note documents a single T cell receptor beta chain sequence. Compared with germline, one end of the junction differs, possibly owing to a read error. This sample is part of a study of blood T cells in healthy people across ages. Next came a second PCR, run for about 7 to 12 cycles, which used a sample-barcoded 5' primer along with a J-beta primer mix. TCRdb processed the 5' RACE reads anew with MiXCR; each CDR3 protein has one entry. This sample has fewer than 800,000 distinct CDR3 sequences; more than 40% occur once, and the top ten carry roughly 31%. This CDR3 is 14 amino acids long. Sequencing input: blood. This TCR was recovered from an older woman in good health. The J gene is TRBJ1-2, the V gene TRBV12-3 or TRBV12-4; 9 bases fit TRBD1. Written as DNA, the CDR3 is TGTGCCAGCAGAAGGACAGGGGAGGGGTATGGCTGCACCTTC. Encoded protein: CASRRTGEGYGCTF.